This T cell receptor beta chain was observed in a study of neurological immune-mediated disorders. Source material was 2 million unsorted PBMCs, stored at -80 °C in RNAlater. TCRdb called the 5' RACE reads again in MiXCR, with one record for every CDR3 protein. Here the sample spans tens of thousands of distinct CDR3 sequences, 4% to 6% being singletons. The CDR3 runs to 14 residues. Germline loops: CDR1 SGHDN, CDR2 FVKESK. The germline V and J ends were trimmed by 0 bases and 2 bases, with 6 bases remaining between them. This clonotype has ten or more counts. The rearrangement joins TRBV14 to TRBJ2-3; D is possibly TRBD1 (5 bases). This TCR derives from a woman aged 45-60 years with multiple sclerosis. Sequencing was carried out using PBMCs. The CDR3 nucleotides are TGTGCCAGCAGCCAAGACAGGGACACAGATACGCAGTATTTT. It encodes CASSQDRDTDTQYF.